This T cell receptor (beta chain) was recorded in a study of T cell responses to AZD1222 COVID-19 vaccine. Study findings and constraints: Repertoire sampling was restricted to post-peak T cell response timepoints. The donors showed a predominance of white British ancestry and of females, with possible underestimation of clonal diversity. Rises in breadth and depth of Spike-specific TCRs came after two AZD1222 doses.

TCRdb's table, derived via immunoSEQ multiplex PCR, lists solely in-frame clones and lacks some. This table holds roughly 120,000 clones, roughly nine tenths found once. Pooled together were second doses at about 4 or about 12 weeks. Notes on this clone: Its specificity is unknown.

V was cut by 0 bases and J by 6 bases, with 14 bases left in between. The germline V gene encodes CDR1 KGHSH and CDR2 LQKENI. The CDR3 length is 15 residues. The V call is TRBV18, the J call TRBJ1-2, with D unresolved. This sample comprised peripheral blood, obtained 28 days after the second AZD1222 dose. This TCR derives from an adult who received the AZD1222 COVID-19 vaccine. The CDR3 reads CASSPPMTLTNGYTF. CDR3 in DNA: TGTGCCAGCTCACCACCGATGACTCTTACGAATGGCTACACCTTC.